What follows are 7 T cell receptor beta chains derived from one specimen sequenced in a study of cytotoxic CD8 clonotypes in ibrutinib-treated CLL (dated by TCRdb to the early 2020s). The time point label of this sample denotes: progressive disease on ibrutinib. Libraries came from the immunoSEQ multiplex PCR assay. Here the immuneACCESS table is served through TCRdb, limited to in-frame sequences with V and J called. Missing clones are a known gap in these copies; in checked studies unresolved V genes cover under half, and the rest lacks a known reason. Present in this sample are about 270,000 clones, around 77% of which were seen just once. Around 5.1% of the sample goes to the ten largest clones. Sequencing was performed on PBMCs, taken at disease progression, from a patient treated with ibrutinib. These receptors came from a human donor with chronic lymphocytic leukemia.

The table lists this clone with a few counts. The chain couples TRBV7-9 to TRBJ1-1; no reliable D call. Per germline, CDR1 SEHNR and CDR2 FQNEAQ (reference sequence). The CDR3 is 12 residues long. V dropped 1 base and J dropped 7 bases, with 7 bases sitting between them. CDR3 residues: CASSLESDEAFF. The DNA for the CDR3 is TGTGCCAGCAGCTTAGAGTCGGATGAAGCTTTCTTT.

The V and J genes are TRBV6-5 and TRBJ2-7, with 8 bases aligning to TRBD2. CDR3 length: 15 amino acids. The V and J ends lost 6 bases and 4 bases, in that order; junction bases with no gene match: 11. Looked up from germline, CDR1 is MNHEY and CDR2 is SVGAGI. The DNA for the CDR3 is TGTGCCAGCAGCCAAAGCGGGAGCGGGCTATACGAGCAGTACTTC. Translation gives CASSQSGSGLYEQYF.

The gene calls are TRBV9 and TRBJ1-2; D may be TRBD1 (6 bases). V was cut by 4 bases and J by 3 bases, with 16 bases left in between. This CDR3 has 15 residues. The germline CDR1 and CDR2 sequences are SGDLS and YYNGEE. This chain's CDR3 is CASSFGEGGHYGYTF. Written as DNA, the CDR3 is TGTGCCAGCAGCTTCGGAGAGGGGGGACACTATGGCTACACCTTC.

The CDR3 sequence is CASSREATNEKLFF. CDR3 bases: TGCGCCAGCAGCAGAGAAGCAACTAATGAAAAACTGTTTTTT. This rearrangement joins TRBV5-1 to TRBJ1-4; no reliable D call. The CDR3 is 14 residues long. V was cut by 4 bases and J by 0 bases, with 7 bases left in between. CDR1 is SGHRS, CDR2 YFSETQ, per germline.

The CDR3, as DNA: TGTGCCAGCAGTTCCAGTAGCGGGGATGGGGGACTCTACGAGCAGTACTTC. Amino acids: CASSSSSGDGGLYEQYF. The rearrangement joins TRBV27 to TRBJ2-7, with 8 bases identical to TRBD2. CDR1 MNHEY and CDR2 SMNVEV come from the germline V gene (reference sequence). This CDR3 has 17 amino acids. J lost 3 bases, V lost 4 bases, and 14 bases had no gene match.

The chain carries TRBV5-1 and TRBJ2-7; TRBD2 agrees at 14 bases. The trim removed 3 bases at V and 5 bases at J, leaving 7 bases unmatched. The CDR3 has 16 amino acids. Germline V lookup: CDR1 SGHRS, CDR2 YFSETQ. Here the CDR3 DNA reads TGCGCCAGCAGCTCCGGGACTAGCGGGAGAACCCACGAGCAGTACTTC. Amino acids: CASSSGTSGRTHEQYF. Full variable domain (outside the CDR3, taken from reference TRBV5-1 and TRBJ2-7): KAGVTQTPRYLIKTRGQQVTLSCSPISGHRSVSWYQQTPGQGLQFLFEYFSETQRNKGNFPGRFSGRQFSNSRSEMNVSTLELGDSALYLCASSSGTSGRTHEQYFGPGTRLTVT.

This rearrangement joins TRBV4-1 to TRBJ2-5; 11 bases map to TRBD1. Germline V gene lookup returns CDR1 MGHRA and CDR2 YSYEKL. J gave up 1 base and V 1 base, and 5 bases lay outside the gene matches. This CDR3 is 17 amino acids long. CDR3 amino acids: CASSQVWDRGVQETQYF. DNA for the CDR3: TGCGCCAGCAGCCAAGTCTGGGACAGGGGGGTCCAAGAGACCCAGTACTTC.